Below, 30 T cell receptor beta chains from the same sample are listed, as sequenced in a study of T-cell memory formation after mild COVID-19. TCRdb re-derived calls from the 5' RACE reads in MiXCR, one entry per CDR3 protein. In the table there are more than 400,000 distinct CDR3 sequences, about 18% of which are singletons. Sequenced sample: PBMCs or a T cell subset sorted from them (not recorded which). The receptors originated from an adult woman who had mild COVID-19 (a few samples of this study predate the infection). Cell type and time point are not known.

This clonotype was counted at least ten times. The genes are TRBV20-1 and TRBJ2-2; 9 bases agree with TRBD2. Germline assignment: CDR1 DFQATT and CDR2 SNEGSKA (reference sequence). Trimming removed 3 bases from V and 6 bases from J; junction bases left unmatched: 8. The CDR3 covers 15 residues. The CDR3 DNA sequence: TGCAGTGCTAGCGGCGGGGGGGCCGACGCCGGGGAGCTGTTTTTT. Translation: CSASGGGADAGELFF.

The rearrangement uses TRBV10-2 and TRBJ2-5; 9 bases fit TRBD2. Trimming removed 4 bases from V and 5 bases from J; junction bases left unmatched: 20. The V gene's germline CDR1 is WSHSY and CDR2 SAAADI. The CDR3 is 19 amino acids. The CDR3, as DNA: TGCGCCAGCAGTGTCCCGGGCGCGACTAGCGGAGACCCGGTGGAGACCCAGTACTTC. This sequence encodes CASSVPGATSGDPVETQYF.

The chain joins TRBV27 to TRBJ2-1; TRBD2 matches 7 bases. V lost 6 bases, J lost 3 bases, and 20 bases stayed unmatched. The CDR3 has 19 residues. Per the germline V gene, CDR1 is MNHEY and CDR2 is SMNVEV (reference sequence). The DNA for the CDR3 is TGTGCCAGCAGCACGTACACGTTGGGTTCGGCTAGCGGCTACAATGAGCAGTTCTTC. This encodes CASSTYTLGSASGYNEQFF.

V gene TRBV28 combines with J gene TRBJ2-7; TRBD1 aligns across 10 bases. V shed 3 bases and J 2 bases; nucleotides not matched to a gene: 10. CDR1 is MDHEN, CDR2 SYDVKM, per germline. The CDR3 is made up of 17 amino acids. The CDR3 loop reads CASSFNPWTGGTYEQYF. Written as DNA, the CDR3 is TGTGCCAGCAGTTTTAACCCATGGACAGGGGGAACCTACGAGCAGTACTTC.

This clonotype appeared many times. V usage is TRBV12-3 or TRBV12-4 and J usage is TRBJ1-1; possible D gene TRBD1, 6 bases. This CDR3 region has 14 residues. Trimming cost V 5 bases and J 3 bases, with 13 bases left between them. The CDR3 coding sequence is TGTGCCAGCAGTCGCACAGGGTGGGACACTGAAGCTTTCTTT. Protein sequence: CASSRTGWDTEAFF.

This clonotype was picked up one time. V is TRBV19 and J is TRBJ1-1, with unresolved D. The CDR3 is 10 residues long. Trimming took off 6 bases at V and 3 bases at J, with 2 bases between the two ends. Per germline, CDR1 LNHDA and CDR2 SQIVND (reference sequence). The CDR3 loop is CASRDTEAFF. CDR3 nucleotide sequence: TGTGCCAGTAGGGACACTGAAGCTTTCTTT.

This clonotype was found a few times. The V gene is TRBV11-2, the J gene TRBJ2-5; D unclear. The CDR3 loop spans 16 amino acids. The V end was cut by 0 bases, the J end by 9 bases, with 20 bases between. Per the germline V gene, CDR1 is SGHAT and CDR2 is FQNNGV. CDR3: CASSLDLKVSRGAQYF. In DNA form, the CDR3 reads TGTGCCAGCAGCTTAGATTTAAAGGTTTCTCGTGGGGCCCAGTACTTC.

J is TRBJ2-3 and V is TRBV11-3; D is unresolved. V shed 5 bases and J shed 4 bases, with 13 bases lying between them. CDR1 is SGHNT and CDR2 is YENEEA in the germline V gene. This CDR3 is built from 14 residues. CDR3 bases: TGTGCCAGCAGCCTTAGACAAGGTCCAGATACGCAGTATTTT. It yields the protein CASSLRQGPDTQYF.

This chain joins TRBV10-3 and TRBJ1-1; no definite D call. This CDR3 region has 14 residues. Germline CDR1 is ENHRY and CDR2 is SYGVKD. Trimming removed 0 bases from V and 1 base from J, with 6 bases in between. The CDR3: CAISESHPNTEAFF. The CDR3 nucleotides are TGTGCCATCAGTGAGTCACACCCGAACACTGAAGCTTTCTTT.

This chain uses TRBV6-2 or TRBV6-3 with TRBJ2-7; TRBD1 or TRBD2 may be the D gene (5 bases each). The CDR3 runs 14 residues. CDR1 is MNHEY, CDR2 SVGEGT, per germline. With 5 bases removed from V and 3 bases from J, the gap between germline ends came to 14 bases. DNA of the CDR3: TGTGCCAGCAGTATCAGAGGGCAGGGCTACGAGCAGTACTTC. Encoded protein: CASSIRGQGYEQYF.

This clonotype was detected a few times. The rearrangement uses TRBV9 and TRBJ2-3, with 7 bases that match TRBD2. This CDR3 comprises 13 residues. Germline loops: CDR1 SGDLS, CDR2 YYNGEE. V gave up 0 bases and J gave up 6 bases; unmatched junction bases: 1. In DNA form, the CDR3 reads TGTGCCAGCAGCGTAGGGGGAGGGGATACGCAGTATTTT. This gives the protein CASSVGGGDTQYF.

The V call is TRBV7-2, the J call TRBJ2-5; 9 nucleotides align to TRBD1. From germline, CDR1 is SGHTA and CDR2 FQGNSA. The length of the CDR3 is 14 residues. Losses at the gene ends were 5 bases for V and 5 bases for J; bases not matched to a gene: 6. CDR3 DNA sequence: TGTGCCAGCAGCCAACAGACAGGGGGGGAGACCCAGTACTTC. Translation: CASSQQTGGETQYF.

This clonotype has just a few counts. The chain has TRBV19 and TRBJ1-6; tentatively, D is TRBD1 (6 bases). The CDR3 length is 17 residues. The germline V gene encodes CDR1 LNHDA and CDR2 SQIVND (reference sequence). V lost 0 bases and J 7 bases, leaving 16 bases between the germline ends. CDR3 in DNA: TGTGCCAGTAGTATAGAACCCCGCTCCACAGGGAATTCACCCCTCCACTTT. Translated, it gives CASSIEPRSTGNSPLHF.

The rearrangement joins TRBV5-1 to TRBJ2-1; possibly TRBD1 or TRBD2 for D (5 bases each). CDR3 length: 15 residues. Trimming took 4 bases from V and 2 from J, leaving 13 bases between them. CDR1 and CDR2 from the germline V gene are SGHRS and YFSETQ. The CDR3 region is CASSTGDLPYNEQFF. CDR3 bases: TGCGCCAGCAGCACCGGGGACCTCCCCTACAATGAGCAGTTCTTC.

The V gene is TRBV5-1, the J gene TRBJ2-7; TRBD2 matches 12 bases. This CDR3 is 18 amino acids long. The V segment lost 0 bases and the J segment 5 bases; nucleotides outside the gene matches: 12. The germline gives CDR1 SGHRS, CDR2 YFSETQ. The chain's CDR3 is CASSLGPSGGANSHEQYF. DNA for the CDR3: TGCGCCAGCAGCTTGGGGCCTAGCGGGGGGGCGAATTCCCACGAGCAGTACTTC.

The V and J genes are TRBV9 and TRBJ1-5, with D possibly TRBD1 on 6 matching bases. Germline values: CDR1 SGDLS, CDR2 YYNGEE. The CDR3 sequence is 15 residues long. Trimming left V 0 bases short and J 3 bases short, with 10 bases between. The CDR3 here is CASSVGHRDNQPQHF. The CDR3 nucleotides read TGTGCCAGCAGCGTAGGTCACAGGGACAATCAGCCCCAGCATTTT. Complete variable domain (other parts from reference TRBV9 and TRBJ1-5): DSGVTQTPKHLITATGQRVTLRCSPRSGDLSVYWYQQSLDQGLQFLIQYYNGEERAKGNILERFSAQQFPDLHSELNLSSLELGDSALYFCASSVGHRDNQPQHFGDGTRLSIL.

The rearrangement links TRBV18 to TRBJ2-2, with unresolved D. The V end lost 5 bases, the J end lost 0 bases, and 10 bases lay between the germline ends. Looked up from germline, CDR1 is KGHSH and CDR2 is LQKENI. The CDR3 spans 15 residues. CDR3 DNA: TGTGCCAGCTCAACGGGCAGGACGAACACCGGGGAGCTGTTTTTT. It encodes CASSTGRTNTGELFF.

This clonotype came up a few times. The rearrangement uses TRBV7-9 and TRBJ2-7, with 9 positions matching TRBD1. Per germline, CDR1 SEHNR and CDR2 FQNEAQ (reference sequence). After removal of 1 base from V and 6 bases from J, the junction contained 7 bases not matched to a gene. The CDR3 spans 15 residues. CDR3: CASSLDGTGTREQYF. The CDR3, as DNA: TGTGCCAGCAGCTTAGATGGGACAGGGACCCGCGAGCAGTACTTC.

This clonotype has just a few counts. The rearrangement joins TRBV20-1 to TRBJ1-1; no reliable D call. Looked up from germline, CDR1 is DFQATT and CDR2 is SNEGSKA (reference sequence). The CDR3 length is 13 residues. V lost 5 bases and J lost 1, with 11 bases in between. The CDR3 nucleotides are TGCAGTGCTCCGAAACAATCGAACACTGAAGCTTTCTTT. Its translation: CSAPKQSNTEAFF.

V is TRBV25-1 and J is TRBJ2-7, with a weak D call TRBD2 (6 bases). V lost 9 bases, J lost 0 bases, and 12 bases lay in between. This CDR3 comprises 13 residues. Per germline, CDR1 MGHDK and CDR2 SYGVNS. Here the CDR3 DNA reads TGTGCCAGTGGCAGGGAGGCCTCCTACGAGCAGTACTTC. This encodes CASGREASYEQYF.

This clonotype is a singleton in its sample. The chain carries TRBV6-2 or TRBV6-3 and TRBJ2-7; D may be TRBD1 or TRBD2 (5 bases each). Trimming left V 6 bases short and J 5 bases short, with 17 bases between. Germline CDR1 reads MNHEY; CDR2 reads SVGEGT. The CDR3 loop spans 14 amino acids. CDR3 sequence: CASSLRVGGDEQYF. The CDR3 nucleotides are TGTGCCAGCAGCCTCCGGGTTGGGGGAGACGAGCAGTACTTC.

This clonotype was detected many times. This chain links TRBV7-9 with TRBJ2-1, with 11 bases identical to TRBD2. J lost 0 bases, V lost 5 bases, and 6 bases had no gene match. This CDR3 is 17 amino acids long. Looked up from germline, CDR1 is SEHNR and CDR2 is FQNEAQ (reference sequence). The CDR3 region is CASSPTSGNPSYNEQFF. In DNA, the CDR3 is TGTGCCAGCAGCCCGACTAGCGGGAACCCCTCCTACAATGAGCAGTTCTTC.

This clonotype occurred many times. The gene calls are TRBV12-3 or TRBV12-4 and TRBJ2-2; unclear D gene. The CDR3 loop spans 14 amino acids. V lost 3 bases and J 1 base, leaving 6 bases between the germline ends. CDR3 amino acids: CASSLGRNTGELFF. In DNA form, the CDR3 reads TGTGCCAGCAGTTTGGGTCGGAACACCGGGGAGCTGTTTTTT.

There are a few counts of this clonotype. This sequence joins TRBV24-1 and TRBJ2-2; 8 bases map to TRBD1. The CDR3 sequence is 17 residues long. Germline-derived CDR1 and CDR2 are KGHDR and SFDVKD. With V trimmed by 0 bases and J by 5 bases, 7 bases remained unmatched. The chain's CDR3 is CATSDLSQGARTGELFF. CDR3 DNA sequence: TGTGCCACCAGTGATTTGTCGCAGGGGGCGCGAACCGGGGAGCTGTTTTTT.

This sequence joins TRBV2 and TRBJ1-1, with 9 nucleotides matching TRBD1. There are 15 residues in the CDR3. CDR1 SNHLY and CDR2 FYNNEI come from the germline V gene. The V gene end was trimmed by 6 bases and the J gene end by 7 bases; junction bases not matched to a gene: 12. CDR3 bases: TGTGCCAGCAGCCCACTAGGACAGGGGAAGGGTGAAGCTTTCTTT. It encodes CASSPLGQGKGEAFF.

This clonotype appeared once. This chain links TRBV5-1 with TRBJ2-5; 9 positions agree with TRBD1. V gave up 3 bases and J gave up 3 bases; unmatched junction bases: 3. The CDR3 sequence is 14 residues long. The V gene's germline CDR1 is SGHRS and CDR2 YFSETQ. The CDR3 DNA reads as TGCGCCAGCAGCTGGGGACAGGGCAAAGAGACCCAGTACTTC. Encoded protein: CASSWGQGKETQYF.

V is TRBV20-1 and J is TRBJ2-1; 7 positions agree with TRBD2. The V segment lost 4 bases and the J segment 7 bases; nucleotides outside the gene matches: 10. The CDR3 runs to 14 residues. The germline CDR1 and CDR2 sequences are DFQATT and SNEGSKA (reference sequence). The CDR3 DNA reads TGCAGTGCTAATACGGGAGGCCATGGTAATGAGCAGTTCTTC. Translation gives CSANTGGHGNEQFF.

CDR3 in amino acids: CASSAQGGSYEQYF. In nucleotides, the CDR3 is TGTGCCAGCAGTGCACAGGGGGGGTCCTACGAGCAGTACTTC. The rearrangement links TRBV12-3 or TRBV12-4 to TRBJ2-7; weak D call: TRBD1 (8 bases). The CDR3 loop spans 14 amino acids. Trimming took off 5 bases at V and 1 base at J, with 12 bases between the two ends.

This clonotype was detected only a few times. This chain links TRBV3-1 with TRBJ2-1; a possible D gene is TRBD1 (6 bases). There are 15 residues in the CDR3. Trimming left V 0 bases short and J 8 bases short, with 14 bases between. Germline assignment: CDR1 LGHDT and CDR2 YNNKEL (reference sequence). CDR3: CASSQEKQGSDEQFF. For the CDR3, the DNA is TGTGCCAGCAGCCAAGAGAAACAGGGTAGTGATGAGCAGTTCTTC.

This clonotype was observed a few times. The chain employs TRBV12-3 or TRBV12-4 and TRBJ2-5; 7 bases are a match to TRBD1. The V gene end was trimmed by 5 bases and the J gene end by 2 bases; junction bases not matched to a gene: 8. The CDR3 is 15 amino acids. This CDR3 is CASSLLGTAQETQYF. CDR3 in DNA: TGTGCCAGCAGTCTGTTAGGGACAGCGCAAGAGACCCAGTACTTC.